These 24 T cell receptor beta chains were sequenced from one sample in a study of technical replicates of blood from several donors. TCRdb's copy holds only in-frame clones and misses some; the assay was immunoSEQ multiplex PCR. The data hold approximately 75,000 clones, with around four fifths observed a single time. The specimen sequenced was PBMCs. The source of these receptors is a human donor in good health. Some clones in this sample may be carry-over from other donors' samples.

This chain connects TRBV7-6 to TRBJ2-5; the D gene is possibly TRBD2 (7 bases). CDR1 and CDR2 (germline): SGHVS, FNYEAQ. V dropped 0 bases and J dropped 5 bases, with 13 bases sitting between them. This CDR3 region has 15 residues. The CDR3 DNA is TGTGCCAGCAGCTTAGCTAGGGGGGGCGCGGAGACCCAGTACTTC. This gives the protein CASSLARGGAETQYF.

The genes are TRBV11-2 and TRBJ1-3; no definite D call. The germline gives CDR1 SGHAT, CDR2 FQNNGV. This CDR3 spans 15 amino acids. V lost 5 bases, J lost 0 bases, and 11 bases lay in between. In DNA, the CDR3 is TGTGCCAGCAGCCGTATGGGGAGCTCTGGAAACACCATATATTTT. It codes for CASSRMGSSGNTIYF.

This clone was seen more than once but under ten times. The chain carries TRBV10-3 and TRBJ2-1; 7 bases align to TRBD2. The germline V gene has CDR1 ENHRY and CDR2 SYGVKD. The CDR3 extends over 16 amino acids. V gave up 5 bases and J gave up 0 bases; unmatched junction bases: 7. The CDR3 bases are TGTGCCATCAGTAATAGCGGGCCTAGCTCCTACAATGAGCAGTTCTTC. Amino acids: CAISNSGPSSYNEQFF.

The V call is TRBV6-4, the J call TRBJ2-6, with D possibly matching TRBD1 (6 bases). This CDR3 contains 16 residues. Trimming pared 6 bases from V and 1 base from J, leaving 13 bases between. In germline, CDR1 is MRHNA, CDR2 SNTAGT. The CDR3, as DNA: TGTGCCAGCAGCGCCGGGACATCGTCTGGGGCCAACGTCCTGACTTTC. Its protein is CASSAGTSSGANVLTF.

The chain uses TRBV7-9 and TRBJ2-5; the match to TRBD1 covers 12 bases. Germline loops: CDR1 SEHNR, CDR2 FQNEAQ (reference sequence). The CDR3 covers 17 residues. V trimming: 5 bases; J trimming: 5 bases; junction bases outside the gene matches: 12. In DNA, the CDR3 is TGTGCCAGCAGCGTAGGAACCGGGACAGGGGGCTGGGAGACCCAGTACTTC. As protein: CASSVGTGTGGWETQYF.

The rearrangement joins TRBV2 to TRBJ2-3; 9 bases match TRBD1. The V gene end was trimmed by 6 bases and the J gene end by 1 base; junction bases not matched to a gene: 5. The CDR3 is 15 amino acids. Germline loops: CDR1 SNHLY, CDR2 FYNNEI. In DNA form, the CDR3 reads TGTGCCAGCAGGAAGGACAGGGGACGCACAGATACGCAGTATTTT. Translation gives CASRKDRGRTDTQYF.

CDR3 amino acids: CASSLVGRELFF. The DNA of the CDR3 is TGTGCCAGCAGCTTAGTTGGGCGGGAGCTGTTTTTT. J is TRBJ2-2 and V is TRBV11-2, with D uncertain. The CDR3 is 12 amino acids. Trimming took off 1 base at V and 9 bases at J, with 6 bases between the two ends. Germline CDR1 and CDR2: SGHAT and FQNNGV.

This sequence joins TRBV18 and TRBJ2-7; maybe TRBD1 (6 bases). This CDR3 spans 13 amino acids. Trimming took off 4 bases at V and 3 bases at J, with 10 bases between the two ends. CDR1 is KGHSH, CDR2 LQKENI, per germline. CDR3 protein: CASSRTQGYEQYF. Here the CDR3 DNA reads TGTGCCAGCTCACGGACACAGGGCTACGAGCAGTACTTC.

The chain is built from TRBV5-6 and TRBJ1-3; tentative D call: TRBD1 (5 bases). The length of the CDR3 is 14 residues. Germline V lookup: CDR1 SGHDT, CDR2 YYEEEE. Trimming shortened V by 5 bases and J by 1 base, and 10 bases separated the two germline ends. The CDR3 reads CASSSPGSGNTIYF. CDR3 sequence (DNA): TGTGCCAGCAGTTCCCCAGGGTCTGGAAACACCATATATTTT.

The chain employs TRBV4-2 and TRBJ2-3; 12 positions match TRBD2. V trimming: 5 bases; J trimming: 4 bases; junction bases outside the gene matches: 4. The CDR3 is 15 amino acids. Germline V gene data show CDR1 as LGHNA and CDR2 as YNFKEQ. CDR3 in amino acids: CASSIRLAGADTQYF. The CDR3 nucleotides are TGTGCCAGCAGCATTCGACTAGCGGGGGCAGATACGCAGTATTTT.

V gene TRBV7-9 combines with J gene TRBJ1-3; no clear D. The V and J ends lost 5 bases and 7 bases respectively, with 9 bases between them. Germline lookup yields CDR1 SEHNR and CDR2 FQNEAQ (reference sequence). CDR3 length: 12 residues. In DNA form, the CDR3 reads TGTGCCAGCAGCCCGTGGGAGAACACCATATATTTT. This encodes CASSPWENTIYF.

This clone was observed a few times. The V gene is TRBV18, the J gene TRBJ1-1; D is possibly TRBD1 (6 bases). The CDR3 covers 14 residues. V was pared by 1 base and J by 4 bases, with 10 bases between. Per germline, CDR1 KGHSH and CDR2 LQKENI. The CDR3 is CASSPRTGLTEAFF. The DNA for the CDR3 is TGTGCCAGCTCACCACGAACAGGGCTCACTGAAGCTTTCTTT.

The V and J genes are TRBV4-1 and TRBJ2-5; a possible D gene is TRBD2 (6 bases). The CDR3 runs 13 residues. Deletions cut 3 bases from V and 5 bases from J, with 10 bases between. Per the germline V gene, CDR1 is MGHRA and CDR2 is YSYEKL. CDR3 nucleotides: TGCGCCAGCAGCCAGACTAGAGGGGAGACCCAGTACTTC. This codes for CASSQTRGETQYF.

V gene TRBV4-2 combines with J gene TRBJ1-4; the D gene is possibly TRBD1 (5 bases). There are 16 residues in the CDR3. Germline V gene lookup returns CDR1 LGHNA and CDR2 YNFKEQ. Trimming cost V 4 bases and J 3 bases, with 15 bases left between them. In DNA form, the CDR3 reads TGTGCCAGCAGCCCCGGGACTAGGGGTCCTAATGAAAAACTGTTTTTT. Protein sequence: CASSPGTRGPNEKLFF.

The rearrangement links TRBV15 to TRBJ2-2; 9 bases align to TRBD1. V dropped 3 bases and J dropped 7; count of bases not matched to a gene: 9. The CDR3 contains 16 residues. Germline V gene lookup returns CDR1 LNHNV and CDR2 YYDKDF (reference sequence). CDR3 nucleotide sequence: TGTGCCACCAGCAGGAAAAGGACAGGGGTGAACGGGGAGCTGTTTTTT. This gives the protein CATSRKRTGVNGELFF. Using reference TRBV15 and TRBJ2-2 for the parts outside the CDR3, the full variable domain is DAMVIQNPRYQVTQFGKPVTLSCSQTLNHNVMYWYQQKSSQAPKLLFHYYDKDFNNEADTPDNFQSRRPNTSFCFLDIRSPGLGDTAMYLCATSRKRTGVNGELFFGEGSRLTVL.

V usage is TRBV30 and J usage is TRBJ2-7, with TRBD1 as a possible D gene (5 bases). The CDR3 has 13 amino acids. V was pared by 2 bases and J by 7 bases, with 15 bases between. CDR1 is GTSNPN and CDR2 is SVGIG in the germline V gene (reference sequence). CDR3 coding DNA: TGTGCCTGGAGTTCGTCAGGGTGGGGAGAGCAGTACTTC. This sequence encodes CAWSSSGWGEQYF.

This clone showed up just once. The rearrangement joins TRBV19 to TRBJ2-3, with D possibly being TRBD2 (6 bases). CDR3 length equals 13 residues. Germline lookup yields CDR1 LNHDA and CDR2 SQIVND (reference sequence). V lost 8 bases, J lost 7 bases, and 16 bases lay in between. CDR3 sequence reads: CASGTGETHTQYF. DNA of the CDR3: TGTGCCAGTGGGACGGGGGAAACTCATACGCAGTATTTT. The full variable domain, rest sourced from reference TRBV19 and TRBJ2-3, is DGGITQSPKYLFRKEGQNVTLSCEQNLNHDAMYWYRQDPGQGLRLIYYSQIVNDFQKGDIAEGYSVSREKKESFPLTVTSAQKNPTAFYLCASGTGETHTQYFGPGTRLTVL.

CDR3 DNA: TGTGCCAGCAGCCCCGAGGACAGATTCCAAGAGACCCAGTACTTC. Encoded protein: CASSPEDRFQETQYF. This sequence joins TRBV7-8 and TRBJ2-5; D might be TRBD1 (6 bases). V lost 5 bases and J lost 1, with 14 bases in between. Germline V gene data show CDR1 as SGHVS and CDR2 as FQNEAQ. The CDR3 is 15 residues long.

CDR3 in amino acids: CASSSLILADRTDTQYF. The CDR3 DNA reads as TGTGCCAGCAGCTCGCTGATACTAGCGGACCGCACAGATACGCAGTATTTT. The chain recombines TRBV5-8 with TRBJ2-3; 8 bases agree with TRBD2. Looked up from germline, CDR1 is SGHTS and CDR2 is YDEGEE. The ends lost 3 bases at V and 1 base at J; junction bases unmatched: 10. The CDR3 has 17 amino acids.

V is TRBV7-8 and J is TRBJ2-1, with a weak D call TRBD1 (5 bases). V lost 6 bases and J lost 0, with 18 bases in between. The CDR3 totals 17 residues. Germline CDR1 SGHVS, CDR2 FQNEAQ. The CDR3 nucleotides are TGTGCCAGCAGAGAAGGGGTAGGGGCGAGCTCCTACAATGAGCAGTTCTTC. Protein product: CASREGVGASSYNEQFF. The full variable domain, its missing parts supplied by reference TRBV7-8 and TRBJ2-1, is GAGVSQSPRYKVAKRGQDVALRCDPISGHVSLFWYQQALGQGPEFLTYFQNEAQLDKSGLPSDRFFAERPEGSVSTLKIQRTQQEDSAVYLCASREGVGASSYNEQFFGPGTRLTVL.

The chain recombines TRBV4-3 with TRBJ2-5; the D is unclear. The V end was cut by 0 bases, the J end by 6 bases, with 11 bases between. The CDR3 has 14 amino acids. CDR1 is LGHNA and CDR2 is YSLEER in the germline V gene. CDR3 sequence (DNA): TGCGCCAGCAGCCAAGATCGAGGTATTAAGACCCAGTACTTC. Its protein is CASSQDRGIKTQYF.

As DNA, the CDR3 is TGTGCCAGCAGCTCTCCGGGACAGAACACTGAAGCTTTCTTT. Protein product: CASSSPGQNTEAFF. The gene calls are TRBV13 and TRBJ1-1, with D tentatively TRBD1 (6 bases). The CDR3 sequence is 14 residues long. CDR1 is PRHDT and CDR2 is FYEKMQ in the germline V gene (reference sequence). The V end was cut by 4 bases, the J end by 1 base, with 10 bases between.

This clone was counted a few times. The chain carries TRBV6-1 and TRBJ1-6, with D uncertain. CDR1 is MNHNS and CDR2 is SASEGT in the germline V gene. This CDR3 contains 13 residues. The V gene lost 3 bases and the J gene lost 3 bases, with 3 bases spanning the gap. In DNA form, the CDR3 reads TGTGCCAGCAGTGACAGCTATAATTCACCCCTCCACTTT. Encoded protein: CASSDSYNSPLHF.

The chain combines TRBV30 with TRBJ1-1; D remains ambiguous. V was trimmed by 2 bases and J by 4 bases, leaving 8 bases between them. Germline V gene lookup returns CDR1 GTSNPN and CDR2 SVGIG (reference sequence). The length of the CDR3 is 12 residues. The CDR3 loop reads CAWSWGGTEAFF. The CDR3 nucleotides are TGTGCCTGGAGTTGGGGAGGCACTGAAGCTTTCTTT.